This TCR beta chain was obtained from a study of T cell responses to AZD1222 COVID-19 vaccine. Deletions cut 3 bases from V and 4 bases from J, with 9 bases between. Germline lookup yields CDR1 MDHEN and CDR2 SYDVKM. The length of the CDR3 is 13 residues. Generated by immunoSEQ multiplex PCR, the TCRdb table keeps only in-frame clones and is missing some. The sample records 75,000 to 85,000 clones, approximately 80% being singletons. Details on this clone: What it recognizes is unknown.

Whole-study results and caveats: Variant regions that are unmutated are reportedly the target of nearly half of spike-specific TCRs.

Sample: peripheral blood, taken 28 days after the second dose of the MenACWY control vaccine. The TCR sequence derives from an adult who received the MenACWY meningococcal vaccine as a control. The genes are TRBV28 and TRBJ1-1; perhaps TRBD1 as D (6 bases). The CDR3 DNA sequence: TGTGCCAGCAGTTTTACAGGGAGCACTGAAGCTTTCTTT. Translation: CASSFTGSTEAFF.